This TCR beta chain comes out of a study of CD8+ T cells in alopecia areata. As for the study in general: Patients received oral tofacitinib, 5 to 10 mg twice daily, for moderate-to-severe alopecia areata. The SALT score measured affected scalp surface percentage in treated patients. Study-level points and caveats: Normal skin's resident alphabeta T cells are also sequenced in scalp samples. Normal scalp showed lower clonality than lesional scalp, especially alopecia totalis/universalis.

Treatment given: oral pan-JAK inhibitor, 5-10 mg twice daily. Trimming pared 0 bases from V and 1 base from J, leaving 9 bases between. CDR1 and CDR2 (germline): MGHRA, YSYEKL. The length of the CDR3 is 15 residues. Sequencing relied on a cDNA template that was reverse transcribed from extracted RNA. Profiling relied on immunoSEQ multiplex PCR, and the TCRdb table lists in-frame clones only, not all of them. The sample contains fewer than 150,000 clones, 82% of which appear only once. A single count supports this clone. Its specificity is not known. This chain connects TRBV4-1 to TRBJ1-1, with D tentatively TRBD1 (6 bases). The clonotype originates from a human donor with alopecia areata. The sequences come from CD8+ T cells sorted from blood, collected at week 4, from a patient treated with tofacitinib. The CDR3 region has the DNA TGCGCCAGCAGCCAAGAGGACAGAGCGAACACTGAAGCTTTCTTT. Amino acid sequence: CASSQEDRANTEAFF.